The 3 T cell receptor beta chains below all came from one sample that was sequenced in a study of blood T cell repertoires in COVID-19. TCRdb's table, derived via immunoSEQ multiplex PCR, lists solely in-frame clones and lacks some. The sample lists about 220,000 clones; around 85% were seen once. Sequenced: peripheral blood. These receptors came from a woman aged 70-85 years with COVID-19, enrolled during active disease.

The chain employs TRBV5-4 and TRBJ2-7; TRBD2 matches at 7 bases. The germline CDR1 and CDR2 sequences are SGHNT and YYREEE (reference sequence). This CDR3 is 16 amino acids long. V shed 4 bases, J shed 9 bases, and the junction held 19 bases outside the gene matches. The CDR3 here is CASSAGVARGNFAQYF. The CDR3 coding sequence is TGTGCCAGCAGCGCGGGGGTTGCAAGGGGAAATTTTGCGCAGTACTTC.

V gene TRBV27 combines with J gene TRBJ2-7, with 7 nucleotides matching TRBD2. The V gene end was trimmed by 5 bases and the J gene end by 7 bases; junction bases not matched to a gene: 11. Germline lookup yields CDR1 MNHEY and CDR2 SMNVEV (reference sequence). The CDR3 has 14 amino acids. CDR3 nucleotide sequence: TGTGCCAGCAGTGCATCACGACTAGCTGGGGAGCAGTACTTC. Its translation: CASSASRLAGEQYF.

Of note for this clone: A read error is possible here, since a much larger clone lies one base away. V gene TRBV6-2 or TRBV6-3 combines with J gene TRBJ1-1, with D perhaps matching TRBD1 (5 bases). The V end lost 3 bases, the J end lost 2 bases, and 7 bases lay between the germline ends. This CDR3 region has 13 residues. Germline-derived CDR1 and CDR2 are MNHEY and SVGEGT. The CDR3 sequence is CASSYTGNTEAFF. DNA of the CDR3: TGTGCCAGCAGTTATACAGGAAACACTGAAGCTTTCTTT.